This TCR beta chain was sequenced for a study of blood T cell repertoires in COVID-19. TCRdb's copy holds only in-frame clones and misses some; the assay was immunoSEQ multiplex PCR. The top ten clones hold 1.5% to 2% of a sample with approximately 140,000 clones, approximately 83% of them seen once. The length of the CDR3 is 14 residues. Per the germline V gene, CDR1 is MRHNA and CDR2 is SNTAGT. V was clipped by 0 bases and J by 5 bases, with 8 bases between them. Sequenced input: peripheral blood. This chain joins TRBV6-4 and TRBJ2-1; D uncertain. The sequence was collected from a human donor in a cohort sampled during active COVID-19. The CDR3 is CASSDSLQNNEQFF. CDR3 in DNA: TGTGCCAGCAGTGACTCTTTACAGAACAATGAGCAGTTCTTC.